This paragraph covers one T cell receptor (beta chain) sequence. This entry comes from a study of blood T cell dynamics during melanoma immunotherapy. The CDR3 spans 18 residues. Per the germline V gene, CDR1 is SGHDN and CDR2 is FVKESK. V shed 1 base and J shed 0 bases, with 18 bases lying between them. TCRdb keeps only in-frame clones here, not all; method: immunoSEQ multiplex PCR. The table has some 15,000 clones, roughly 92% seen once. Time point here: pre-treatment baseline. Response was assessed by RECIST 1.1 at 12 weeks, except a couple of rapid progressors. The receptor was derived from a human donor with melanoma. The chain employs TRBV14 and TRBJ1-1; D call uncertain. The starting material was blood, obtained from a patient treated with checkpoint blockade. DNA of the CDR3: TGTGCCAGCAGCCAAGGTTCAGGTACCGGGCCTTTGAACACTGAAGCTTTCTTT. Translation: CASSQGSGTGPLNTEAFF. The full variable domain, its missing parts supplied by reference TRBV14 and TRBJ1-1, is EAGVTQFPSHSVIEKGQTVTLRCDPISGHDNLYWYRRVMGKEIKFLLHFVKESKQDESGMPNNRFLAERTGGTYSTLKVQPAELEDSGVYFCASSQGSGTGPLNTEAFFGQGTRLTVV.